The 17 T cell receptor beta chains below all came from one sample that was sequenced in a study of blood T cell repertoires in COVID-19. Profiled with immunoSEQ multiplex PCR; TCRdb holds only in-frame clones, not every one. The table records about 82,000 clones, just under 85% of them present only once. Input material: peripheral blood. These receptors all stem from a man older than 75 with active or convalescent COVID-19.

The chain combines TRBV7-2 with TRBJ1-6; D might be TRBD1 (6 bases). V dropped 1 base and J dropped 4 bases, with 8 bases sitting between them. The CDR3 extends over 15 amino acids. The germline V gene has CDR1 SGHTA and CDR2 FQGNSA. The CDR3 spells CASSLEDSYNSPLHF. In nucleotides, the CDR3 is TGTGCCAGCAGCTTAGAGGACAGTTATAATTCACCCCTCCACTTT.

The genes are TRBV6-2 or TRBV6-3 and TRBJ1-1, with D unclear. Looked up from germline, CDR1 is MNHEY and CDR2 is SVGEGT. This CDR3 has 17 residues. V lost 0 bases, J lost 6 bases, and 20 bases lay in between. The CDR3 nucleotides are TGTGCCAGCAGTTACTCGAACCATGAACTTGTTACTGCTGAAGCTTTCTTT. Protein: CASSYSNHELVTAEAFF.

The chain employs TRBV28 and TRBJ1-3, with a tentative D call TRBD1 (5 bases). The V gene lost 4 bases and the J gene lost 2 bases, with 12 bases spanning the gap. CDR1 and CDR2 (germline): MDHEN, SYDVKM. The length of the CDR3 is 15 residues. CDR3 DNA: TGTGCCAGCAGTTACGCCAGGGTGACTGGAAACACCATATATTTT. The encoded protein is CASSYARVTGNTIYF.

DNA for the CDR3: TGTGCCAGCCGGACGGGAAGCAATCAGCCCCAGCATTTT. Its translation: CASRTGSNQPQHF. The gene calls are TRBV28 and TRBJ1-5; D gene uncertain. Germline lookup yields CDR1 MDHEN and CDR2 SYDVKM. The CDR3 sequence is 13 residues long. Trimming removed 8 bases from V and 1 base from J, with 9 bases in between.

The V and J genes are TRBV3-1 (or the pseudogene TRBV3-2) and TRBJ2-5; D is possibly TRBD1 (6 bases). Deletions cut 1 base from V and 4 bases from J, with 10 bases between. CDR3 length: 14 residues. Germline CDR1 LGHDT, CDR2 YNNKEL (reference sequence). CDR3 DNA sequence: TGTGCCAGCAGCCAAGGGGTAGGGGGAGAGACCCAGTACTTC. It codes for CASSQGVGGETQYF.

Here the CDR3 reads CASSPTGIGYTF. In nucleotides, the CDR3 is TGTGCCAGCAGCCCGACAGGGATTGGCTACACCTTC. The genes are TRBV6-6 and TRBJ1-2, with 7 positions matching TRBD1. Germline lookup yields CDR1 MNHNY and CDR2 SVGAGI (reference sequence). The V and J ends lost 6 bases and 7 bases, in that order; junction bases with no gene match: 5. This CDR3 comprises 12 residues.

DNA for the CDR3: TGTGCCAGTATAGCGACAGCGGGACGTCCTTTCTACAATGAGCAGTTCTTC. Translating gives CASIATAGRPFYNEQFF. The chain has TRBV19 and TRBJ2-1; 7 bases are shared with TRBD2. Germline trimming cut 7 bases from V and 3 bases from J; bases unmatched to any gene: 15. Germline assignment: CDR1 LNHDA and CDR2 SQIVND (reference sequence). This CDR3 comprises 17 residues. The full variable domain, its missing parts supplied by reference TRBV19 and TRBJ2-1, is DGGITQSPKYLFRKEGQNVTLSCEQNLNHDAMYWYRQDPGQGLRLIYYSQIVNDFQKGDIAEGYSVSREKKESFPLTVTSAQKNPTAFYLCASIATAGRPFYNEQFFGPGTRLTVL.

The chain is built from TRBV5-1 and TRBJ1-3; TRBD1 aligns across 8 bases. The V gene end was trimmed by 3 bases and the J gene end by 0 bases; junction bases not matched to a gene: 2. The length of the CDR3 is 15 residues. Germline V gene sequence: CDR1 SGHRS, CDR2 YFSETQ. The CDR3 region is CASSWGTGSGNTIYF. In nucleotides, the CDR3 is TGCGCCAGCAGCTGGGGGACAGGCTCTGGAAACACCATATATTTT.

In this sample, this clone turned up a few times. The chain joins TRBV11-3 to TRBJ1-5, with a tentative D call TRBD1 (6 bases). V lost 2 bases and J 9 bases, leaving 20 bases between the germline ends. The CDR3 is 16 amino acids. Germline V CDR1 and CDR2: SGHNT, YENEEA. This chain's CDR3 is CASSLHRVSIFWPQHF. DNA of the CDR3: TGTGCCAGCAGCTTACACAGGGTATCAATCTTTTGGCCCCAGCATTTT. Looking up the rest from reference TRBV11-3 and TRBJ1-5 gives the full variable domain: EAGVVQSPRYKIIEKKQPVAFWCNPISGHNTLYWYLQNLGQGPELLIRYENEEAVDDSQLPKDRFSAERLKGVDSTLKIQPAELGDSAVYLCASSLHRVSIFWPQHFGDGTRLSIL.

This clone was seen a handful of times. The rearrangement uses TRBV6-2 or TRBV6-3 and TRBJ1-5; D ambiguous. With 6 bases removed from V and 6 bases from J, the gap between germline ends came to 15 bases. The germline V gene encodes CDR1 MNHEY and CDR2 SVGEGT. CDR3 size: 14 residues. This CDR3 reads CASSQALSGQPQHF. The CDR3 DNA sequence: TGTGCCAGCAGCCAGGCCCTAAGCGGTCAGCCCCAGCATTTT.

The chain joins TRBV29-1 to TRBJ2-1; TRBD1 matches at 7 bases. There are 11 residues in the CDR3. Germline assignment: CDR1 SQVTM and CDR2 ANQGSEA. J lost 6 bases, V lost 6 bases, and 2 bases had no gene match. Written as DNA, the CDR3 is TGCAGCGTAGGACAGGTCAATGAGCAGTTCTTC. Its translation: CSVGQVNEQFF.

CDR3 sequence (DNA): TGTGCCAGCAGTGGGACTGCTTATGGCTACACCTTC. Translation: CASSGTAYGYTF. This chain connects TRBV25-1 to TRBJ1-2; D is unresolved. The CDR3 has 12 amino acids. V was pared by 4 bases and J by 5 bases, with 8 bases between. CDR1 is MGHDK and CDR2 is SYGVNS in the germline V gene.

This chain uses TRBV6-5 with TRBJ2-2; 10 bases are a match to TRBD1. CDR3 size: 15 residues. V shed 6 bases, J shed 3 bases, and the junction held 4 bases outside the gene matches. Germline loops: CDR1 MNHEY, CDR2 SVGAGI. CDR3 region: CASRGDRGYTGELFF. CDR3 sequence (DNA): TGTGCCAGCAGGGGGGACAGGGGCTACACCGGGGAGCTGTTTTTT.

The chain couples TRBV19 to TRBJ2-2; 8 positions agree with TRBD1. The CDR3 totals 15 residues. Trimming took 4 bases from V and 5 from J; bases not matched to a gene: 6. CDR1 and CDR2 from the germline V gene are LNHDA and SQIVND (reference sequence). DNA of the CDR3: TGTGCCAGTAGTAATCAGGGGGCGCGAACCGGGGAGCTGTTTTTT. Protein sequence: CASSNQGARTGELFF.

In this sample, this clone turned up once. The chain couples TRBV18 to TRBJ2-3; D is uncertain. Germline V lookup: CDR1 KGHSH, CDR2 LQKENI. This CDR3 region has 13 residues. V was shortened by 5 bases and J by 1 base, with 7 bases between the two germline ends. CDR3 nucleotides: TGTGCCAGCTCAGGTACGGGCACAGATACGCAGTATTTT. This gives the protein CASSGTGTDTQYF.

The chain employs TRBV30 and TRBJ1-5; 9 bases are a match to TRBD1. The J segment lost 4 bases and the V segment lost 3 bases, leaving 7 bases of the junction unmatched. Per the germline V gene, CDR1 is GTSNPN and CDR2 is SVGIG (reference sequence). The CDR3 is 15 residues long. The CDR3 DNA reads as TGTGCCTGGAGGGCCTCAGGGACAGGGAATCAGCCCCAGCATTTT. Protein product: CAWRASGTGNQPQHF.

This rearrangement joins TRBV7-9 to TRBJ2-2, with no clear D. CDR3 length: 17 amino acids. CDR1 is SEHNR, CDR2 FQNEAQ, per germline (reference sequence). The V and J ends lost 7 bases and 1 base respectively, with 19 bases between them. The CDR3 loop is CASTTRWSYQNTGELFF. The CDR3 DNA sequence: TGTGCCAGCACCACGAGGTGGTCTTACCAGAACACCGGGGAGCTGTTTTTT.